The T cell receptor beta chain described here comes from a study of shared clonotypes between healthy human individuals. Whole-study context: Each donor's CD8 memory used one plate, CD8 naive two, each CD4 subset three.

Method: immunoSEQ multiplex PCR; TCRdb's copy keeps in-frame clones and lacks some. The sample shows over a million clones, about 75% of them seen only once. The donors were all Caucasian adults (living in Nashville, Tennessee). CD4+ cells yielded CD45RA+ naive and CD45RA-negative memory subsets. With V trimmed by 4 bases and J by 0 bases, 8 bases remained unmatched. The CDR3 is 17 residues long. CDR1 is MNHNS, CDR2 SASEGT, per germline. The sequenced sample consisted of memory CD4+ T cells sorted from blood. Regarding subset: CD45RA-negative fraction. The TCR was taken from a man aged 18 to 29 in good health. The J gene is TRBJ1-4, the V gene TRBV6-1, with 7 bases lining up with TRBD1. The CDR3 nucleotides are TGTGCCAGCAGTGCCATACCGGGACAGTCAACTAATGAAAAACTGTTTTTT. Translated, it gives CASSAIPGQSTNEKLFF.